The clone carrying this T cell receptor (beta chain) was seen a few times. Its antigen remains unknown. The V and J ends lost 3 bases and 0 bases respectively, with 18 bases between them. The CDR3 contains 19 residues. Germline V CDR1 and CDR2: LNHDA, SQIVND (reference sequence). The record originates from a study of a mutant IDH1 vaccine in newly diagnosed glioma. Overall study context: An approximately 62% male, approximately 38% female split and a mean age of around 37 years characterized treated patients. Earlier care involved radiotherapy, temozolomide, or both, and the majority received both. Study observations and caveats: Variations in leading peripheral T cell clonotypes appeared to have no connection with pseudoprogression. Patients showed vaccine-induced immune responses at a rate of approximately 92%.

Time point indicated: baseline, week 1 (first vaccination visit). The treatment is: pre-vaccination baseline after standard-of-care therapy. The repertoire was sequenced with immunoSEQ multiplex PCR; TCRdb's copy has only in-frame clones and lacks some. The profile shows around 88,000 clones, around four fifths of them singletons. The receptor comes from a man aged 35 to 55 with glioma. Here the sequenced sample was PBMCs, taken from a glioma patient treated with radiotherapy, temozolomide or both. This rearrangement joins TRBV19 to TRBJ2-6; D tentatively reads TRBD1 or TRBD2 (5 bases each). CDR3 loop: CASSIGPVGDLSGANVLTF. The CDR3 DNA reads TGTGCCAGTAGTATTGGGCCTGTGGGGGACCTCTCTGGGGCCAACGTCCTGACTTTC.